This TCR beta chain was found in a study of graft-versus-host responses after intestinal transplantation. Study at large: Recipients underwent multivisceral, liver-intestinal, or isolated intestinal transplants.

CDR3 length equals 12 residues. Germline CDR1 and CDR2: GTSNPN and SVGIG (reference sequence). V lost 5 bases to trimming and J lost 0 bases; unmatched junction nucleotides: 0. TCRdb's table, derived via immunoSEQ multiplex PCR, lists solely in-frame clones and lacks some. Among 75,000 to 95,000 clones listed, under 95% were seen once. This clone was recorded a few times. Its antigen is undetermined. The sample in question was unstimulated CD4+ T cells sorted from spleen or lymph node cells, obtained before transplant. This sequence originates from a human donor who was the organ donor for an intestinal transplant. The chain recombines TRBV30 with TRBJ1-1, with 7 positions matching TRBD1. For the CDR3, the DNA is TGTGCCTGGGGGACAGTGAACACTGAAGCTTTCTTT. Translated, it gives CAWGTVNTEAFF.